Listed below are T cell receptor beta chains from one sample, sequenced in a study of post-analysis software for immune sequencing data. TCRdb processed the PCR reads anew with MiXCR; each CDR3 protein has one entry. Here the sample spans about 770,000 distinct CDR3 sequences, under 60% being singletons. Sequenced input: blood. These receptors came from a girl between 10 and 17 years old with multiple sclerosis. Both conserved end residues are part of each CDR3. The D gene is left open where the match is weak. The size field is filled for only some rows; it gives once, few, many or a size class.

D gene	clone size	V gene	J gene	CDR3 length	CDR3 DNA	CDR3 protein
TRBD1	NA	TRBV27	TRBJ2-7	14	TGTGCCAGCAGTTTCCGCGACAGGGCTCACGAGCAGTACTTC	CASSFRDRAHEQYF
NA	few	TRBV7-2	TRBJ2-3	15	TGTGCCAGCAGCTTAGGATCTAGCGGCACAGATACGCAGTATTTT	CASSLGSSGTDTQYF
TRBD2	once	TRBV6-2/TRBV6-3	TRBJ2-1	16	TGTGCCAGCAGCCGTCCGACGGGACTAGCTGGCGATGAGCAGTTCTTC	CASSRPTGLAGDEQFF
NA	NA	TRBV5-1	TRBJ2-3	13	TGCGCCGCTTCCCAGGAAGGCACAGATACGCAGTATTTT	CAASQEGTDTQYF
TRBD2	few	TRBV29-1	TRBJ2-1	14	TGCAGCGTTGGGGGCGGGAGTGGGTACAATGAGCAGTTCTTC	CSVGGGSGYNEQFF
TRBD1	NA	TRBV20-1	TRBJ2-7	14	TGCAGTGCTAGGGTGACAGGGAGCCCCTACGAGCAGTACTTC	CSARVTGSPYEQYF
NA	NA	TRBV6-2/TRBV6-3	TRBJ2-6	16	TGTGCCAGCAATTCACCCGAACTCTCTGGGGCCAACGTCCTGACTTTC	CASNSPELSGANVLTF
TRBD1	once	TRBV4-2	TRBJ1-4	16	TGTGCCAGCAGCCAAGATCCGGGACAGGGATTGGAAAAACTGTTTTTT	CASSQDPGQGLEKLFF
NA	NA	TRBV21-1	TRBJ2-7	15	TGTGCCAGCAGGGACCGCGGGAAGTGGACCTACGAGCAGTACTTC	CASRDRGKWTYEQYF
NA	few	TRBV28	TRBJ2-1	15	TGTGCCAGCATCCCGCCCAGAGGGGGGGGTCATGAGCAGTTCTTC	CASIPPRGGGHEQFF
NA	NA	TRBV7-9	TRBJ2-5	15	TGTGCCAGCATGATTGGACAGACGTACCAAGAGACCCAGTACTTC	CASMIGQTYQETQYF
NA	NA	TRBV9	TRBJ1-6	15	TGTGCCAGCAGCGTAAGCAGCTCCTATAATTCACCCCTCCACTTT	CASSVSSSYNSPLHF
NA	NA	TRBV20-1	TRBJ2-7	14	TGCAGTGGGGATAAGGGGCTTAGTATCTACGAGCAGTACTTC	CSGDKGLSIYEQYF
NA	NA	TRBV6-5	TRBJ2-7	13	TGTGCCAGCAGCCGATCCAGGGACTACGAGCAGTACTTC	CASSRSRDYEQYF
NA	NA	TRBV28	TRBJ2-1	13	TGTGCCAGCAGCCCCGTCCTATACAATGAGCAGTTCTTC	CASSPVLYNEQFF
TRBD1	few	TRBV28	TRBJ1-2	13	TGTGCCAGCAGTGGAGGACAGGGCGACTATTACACCTTC	CASSGGQGDYYTF
TRBD2	NA	TRBV6-1	TRBJ2-1	16	TGTGCCAGCACACCATATGGGCCGGGACTAGAAGCGGAGCAGTTCTTC	CASTPYGPGLEAEQFF
NA	once	TRBV12-3/TRBV12-4	TRBJ2-7	14	TGTGCCAGCAGTGTGGGGGACTTGGCCTACGAGCAGTACTTC	CASSVGDLAYEQYF
NA	few	TRBV28	TRBJ2-1	14	TGTGCCAGCAGTCCAAGGAACTCCTACAATGAGCAGTTCTTC	CASSPRNSYNEQFF
TRBD1	NA	TRBV29-1	TRBJ2-5	18	TGCAGCGTTGAAGATCAGGACGGGGACAGCTCCGTTACAGAGACCCAGTACTTC	CSVEDQDGDSSVTETQYF
NA	few	TRBV27	TRBJ2-3	16	TGTGCCAGCAGTCCTAGAGCGCCAAGGGGGATAGATACGCAGTATTTT	CASSPRAPRGIDTQYF
NA	NA	TRBV28	TRBJ1-5	16	TGTGCCAGCAGTCCGACCCTCGGGTCGCCAAATCAGCCCCAGCATTTT	CASSPTLGSPNQPQHF
NA	NA	TRBV6-6	TRBJ1-1	14	TGTGCCAGCAGTTACGACGGGGGCGGAACCGGGGCTTTCTTT	CASSYDGGGTGAFF
TRBD2	once	TRBV6-5	TRBJ2-4	16	TGTGCCAGCAGCGGCGGACTAGCCCGGGCCAAAAACATTCAGTACTTC	CASSGGLARAKNIQYF
TRBD2	few	TRBV7-3	TRBJ2-3	18	TGTGCCAGCAGCTTAAGCCGGGGGACTAGCGGGAGATTGAATACGCAGTATTTT	CASSLSRGTSGRLNTQYF
TRBD1	NA	TRBV7-9	TRBJ2-7	16	TGTGCCAGCAGCCCCCCGTTTGCGGGACAGGCGGACGAGCAGTACTTC	CASSPPFAGQADEQYF
NA	NA	TRBV29-1	TRBJ2-7	13	TGCAGCGTTGAGCTCGGGCAGGTTGACGAGCAGTACTTC	CSVELGQVDEQYF
NA	NA	TRBV24-1	TRBJ2-1	12	TGTGCCACCAGTGATTTGGGGGGACGGCAGTTCTTC	CATSDLGGRQFF
NA	once	TRBV2	TRBJ2-3	13	TGTGCCAGTGTTCGAGTCGACACGGATACGCAGTATTTT	CASVRVDTDTQYF
TRBD1	NA	TRBV5-5	TRBJ1-1	14	TGTGCCAGCAGCTCCATCCTGACAGGGAAAGAAGCTTTCTTT	CASSSILTGKEAFF
TRBD1	NA	TRBV7-7	TRBJ2-5	14	TGTGCTAGCAGCCTGACAGGGTCCGAAGAGACCCAGTACTTC	CASSLTGSEETQYF
TRBD2	few	TRBV12-3/TRBV12-4	TRBJ2-7	14	TGTGCCAGCGCAGCGGGGCGGGATGCCTACGAGCAGTACTTC	CASAAGRDAYEQYF
NA	few	TRBV20-1	TRBJ2-1	16	TGCAGTGCTAGATCCAGCGCGAAACTTCTATCTAATGAGCAGTTCTTC	CSARSSAKLLSNEQFF
TRBD1	NA	TRBV6-5	TRBJ1-2	13	TGTGCCAGCAGACACGACAGGGACTATGGCTACACCTTC	CASRHDRDYGYTF
NA	NA	TRBV5-1	TRBJ2-7	14	TGCGCCAGCAGCTTGGGGGAGGTCATTGACGAGCAGTACTTC	CASSLGEVIDEQYF
NA	NA	TRBV7-2	TRBJ2-6	17	TGTGCCAGCAGCTTAGATACAAGGGCCTCTGGGGCCAACGTCCTGACTTTC	CASSLDTRASGANVLTF
TRBD1	NA	TRBV20-1	TRBJ2-5	17	TGCAGTGCTGGCGGACAGGGGGCGATAGGAGTCTCGGAGACCCAGTACTTC	CSAGGQGAIGVSETQYF
NA	NA	TRBV5-1	TRBJ2-1	16	TGCGCCAGCAGCTTCGATCTAGGTTCGATCTACAATGAGCAGTTCTTC	CASSFDLGSIYNEQFF
TRBD1	NA	TRBV6-1	TRBJ2-6	19	TGTGCCAGCAGGGACAAGACAGGGGGCTTTCACTCTGGGGCCAACGTCCTGACTTTC	CASRDKTGGFHSGANVLTF
NA	few	TRBV7-9	TRBJ1-6	14	TGTGCCAGCAGCTTAGGGGGGGCGAATTCACCCCTCCACTTT	CASSLGGANSPLHF
NA	NA	TRBV13	TRBJ2-3	14	TGTGCCAGCAGCTCACTCCCTGGCACAGATACGCAGTATTTT	CASSSLPGTDTQYF
TRBD1	once	TRBV12-3/TRBV12-4	TRBJ1-1	16	TGTGCCAGCAGTCCCCCCGGGACAGTCTATTCGACTGAAGCTTTCTTT	CASSPPGTVYSTEAFF
TRBD1	NA	TRBV20-1	TRBJ1-2	13	TGCAGTGTTTGGGACAGTCTTAACTATGGCTACACCTTC	CSVWDSLNYGYTF
TRBD2	NA	TRBV12-3/TRBV12-4	TRBJ2-3	16	TGTGCCAGCAGTCCCTCCCTAGCGGGAGGCGCAGATACGCAGTATTTT	CASSPSLAGGADTQYF
NA	NA	TRBV6-1	TRBJ1-5	14	TGTGCCAGCAAGTGGACAGCCAGCAATCAGCCCCAGCATTTT	CASKWTASNQPQHF
NA	few	TRBV9	TRBJ2-1	15	TGTGCCAGCAGCCTTCGCGGCGGGACCTACAATGAGCAGTTCTTC	CASSLRGGTYNEQFF
NA	NA	TRBV20-1	TRBJ2-7	13	TGCAGTGCTAGGAGAGGGATTCGCTACGAGCAGTACTTC	CSARRGIRYEQYF
TRBD2	NA	TRBV7-9	TRBJ2-1	16	TGTGCCAGCAGCTTAGCCGGCCCGGGAGGGGCCAATGAGCAGTTCTTC	CASSLAGPGGANEQFF
NA	NA	TRBV21-1	TRBJ2-5	12	TGTGCCAGCAGCAGGATTAAAGAGACCCAGTACTTC	CASSRIKETQYF
TRBD2	few	TRBV20-1	TRBJ2-1	14	TGCAGTGCCTGGACTAGCGGGAGAGGGGATGAGCAGTTCTTC	CSAWTSGRGDEQFF
NA	once	TRBV20-1	TRBJ1-4	14	TGCAGTGGCCCACCGGGTGCTCCTAATGAAAAACTGTTTTTT	CSGPPGAPNEKLFF
NA	NA	TRBV12-3/TRBV12-4	TRBJ2-7	14	TGTGCCAGCAGTACCACAGGGAGCTCCTACGAGCAGTACTTC	CASSTTGSSYEQYF
NA	few	TRBV24-1	TRBJ2-5	13	TGTGCCACCAGTCAACAGGGGAGGGAGACCCAGTACTTC	CATSQQGRETQYF
TRBD2	NA	TRBV7-3	TRBJ2-7	15	TGTGCCAGCAGCGAACGAGCGGGGAGCTCCTACGAGCAGTACTTC	CASSERAGSSYEQYF
NA	NA	TRBV20-1	TRBJ1-2	14	TGCAGTGCTAGTTATCACCTAAGAACGCGGGGCTACACCTTC	CSASYHLRTRGYTF
NA	NA	TRBV29-1	TRBJ2-1	12	TGCAGCGTAGGAGGGGTTAGAGAGACCCAGTTCTTC	CSVGGVRETQFF
TRBD2	few	TRBV5-1	TRBJ2-1	15	TGCGCCAGCAGCTTGGAGCGGGGGCTGATCAATGAGCAGTTCTTC	CASSLERGLINEQFF